This TCR beta chain was documented in a study of blood T cell repertoires in COVID-19. In the authors' workflow: Reference gene primer amplification yielded estimated nucleated cell counts. Using immunoSEQ multiplex PCR, the repertoire was profiled, and TCRdb retains in-frame clones only, with some absent. The DNA gave D and trimming, while V, J and clone size come from that table. The table has 200,000 to 300,000 clones, more than 65% seen once. Comment on this clone: The sample carries other DNA sequences with the same CDR3.

Germline trimming cut 4 bases from V and 2 bases from J; bases unmatched to any gene: 1. Per the germline V gene, CDR1 is SGDLS and CDR2 is YYNGEE. CDR3 length: 13 amino acids. The sample comprised peripheral blood. The clonotype comes from a man between 35 and 55 years old who had recovered from COVID-19. The chain recombines TRBV9 with TRBJ1-2, with 8 bases fitting TRBD1. In DNA form, the CDR3 reads TGTGCCAGCAGCAGGGACAGGAACTATGGCTACACCTTC. Encoded protein: CASSRDRNYGYTF.